This entry is about one T cell receptor beta chain. Per germline, CDR1 KGHSH and CDR2 LQKENI. V was pared by 1 base and J by 6 bases, with 15 bases of the junction left unmatched. There are 20 residues in the CDR3. This record comes from a study of blood T cell repertoires in COVID-19. The wider study: Material from acute and convalescent COVID-19 was sourced from the United States, Italy and Spain.

Profiled with immunoSEQ multiplex PCR; TCRdb holds only in-frame clones, not every one. In the table there are roughly 200,000 clones, about 86% of which are singletons. The V gene is TRBV18, the J gene TRBJ2-1, with 13 bases lining up with TRBD2. The sequencing input was peripheral blood. The receptor was derived from a man between 60 and 75 years old who had recovered from COVID-19. In DNA form, the CDR3 reads TGTGCCAGCTCACCACTGGGACTAGCGGGAACCATGCCGGAGGCCAATGAGCAGTTCTTC. Its protein is CASSPLGLAGTMPEANEQFF. The variable domain in full, completed from reference TRBV18 and TRBJ2-1, reads NAGVMQNPRHLVRRRGQEARLRCSPMKGHSHVYWYRQLPEEGLKFMVYLQKENIIDESGMPKERFSAEFPKEGPSILRIQQVVRGDSAAYFCASSPLGLAGTMPEANEQFFGPGTRLTVL.